This T cell receptor beta chain was profiled in a study of CD8+ T cells in alopecia areata. Study context: People stayed on tofacitinib for 6 to 18 months, then stopped the drug for 6 months. Severity among treated patients was scored by the percentage of scalp area affected. Findings of the study overall: Numerous clones, expanded in lesions, remained in scalp and blood during tofacitinib.

This CDR3 spans 14 amino acids. V lost 5 bases and J lost 2; bases outside the gene matches: 5. The germline CDR1 and CDR2 sequences are SGHRS and YFSETQ. Worth noting for this clone: What it recognizes is unknown.

Documented treatment: oral pan-JAK inhibitor, 5-10 mg twice daily. Sequencing used cDNA as its template, made by extracting RNA and reverse transcribing it. The assay was immunoSEQ multiplex PCR, and TCRdb's table has in-frame clones only and misses some. This repertoire shows around 140,000 clones, about 86% found once; its top ten account for around 13%. The TCR sequence derives from a human donor with alopecia areata. The V and J genes are TRBV5-1 and TRBJ1-2; 8 nucleotides line up with TRBD1. This specimen consisted of CD8+ T cells sorted from blood, obtained at week 4, from a patient treated with tofacitinib. CDR3 DNA sequence: TGCGCCAGCAGTAAGACAGGGGCGAACTATGGCTACACCTTC. This sequence encodes CASSKTGANYGYTF.